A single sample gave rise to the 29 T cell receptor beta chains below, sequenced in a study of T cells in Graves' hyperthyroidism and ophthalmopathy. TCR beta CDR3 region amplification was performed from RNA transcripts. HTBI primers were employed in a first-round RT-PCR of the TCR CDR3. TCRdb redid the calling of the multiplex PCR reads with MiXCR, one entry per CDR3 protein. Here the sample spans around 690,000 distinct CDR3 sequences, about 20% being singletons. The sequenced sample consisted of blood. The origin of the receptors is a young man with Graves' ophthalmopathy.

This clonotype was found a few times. The CDR3 bases are TGTGCCAGCAGCTGGGTCCTTGGGAAGTCAGAGACCCAGTACTTC. Amino acids: CASSWVLGKSETQYF. The genes are TRBV7-2 and TRBJ2-5; D gene ambiguous. CDR1 and CDR2 (germline): SGHTA, FQGNSA. The CDR3 consists of 15 residues. V lost 4 bases, J lost 4 bases, and 16 bases lay in between.

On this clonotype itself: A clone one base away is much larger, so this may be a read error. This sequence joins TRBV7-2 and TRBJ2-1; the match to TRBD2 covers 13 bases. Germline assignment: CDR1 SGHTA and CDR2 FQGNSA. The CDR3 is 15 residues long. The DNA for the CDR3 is TGTGCCAGCAGCTTAGATGGACTAGCGGGAGTTGAGCAGTCCTTC. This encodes CASSLDGLAGVEQSF.

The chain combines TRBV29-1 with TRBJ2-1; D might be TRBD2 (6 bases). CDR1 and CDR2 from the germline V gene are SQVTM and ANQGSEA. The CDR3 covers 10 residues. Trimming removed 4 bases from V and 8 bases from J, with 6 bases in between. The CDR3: CSVVADEQFF. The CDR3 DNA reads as TGCAGCGTTGTAGCGGATGAGCAGTTCTTC.

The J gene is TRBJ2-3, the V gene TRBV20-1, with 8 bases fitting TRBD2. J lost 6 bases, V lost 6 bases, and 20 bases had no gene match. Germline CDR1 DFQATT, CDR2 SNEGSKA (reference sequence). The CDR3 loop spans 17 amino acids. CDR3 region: CSAQQGGSGAAGDTQYF. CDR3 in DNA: TGCAGTGCCCAACAAGGTGGTAGCGGGGCCGCCGGGGATACGCAGTATTTT.

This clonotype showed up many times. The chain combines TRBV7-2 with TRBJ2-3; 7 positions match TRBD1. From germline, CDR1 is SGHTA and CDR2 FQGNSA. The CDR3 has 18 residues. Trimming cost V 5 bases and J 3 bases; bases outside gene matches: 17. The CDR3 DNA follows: TGTGCCAGCAGCAGGGCGAGAGGGGGCCGCCAGGGGACAGATACGCAGTATTTT. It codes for CASSRARGGRQGTDTQYF.

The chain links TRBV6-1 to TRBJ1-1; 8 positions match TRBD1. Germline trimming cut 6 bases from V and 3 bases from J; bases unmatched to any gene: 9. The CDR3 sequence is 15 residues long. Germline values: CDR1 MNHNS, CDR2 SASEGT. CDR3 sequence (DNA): TGTGCCAGCAGCCCCGAGACAGGGGTCTACACTGAAGCTTTCTTT. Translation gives CASSPETGVYTEAFF.

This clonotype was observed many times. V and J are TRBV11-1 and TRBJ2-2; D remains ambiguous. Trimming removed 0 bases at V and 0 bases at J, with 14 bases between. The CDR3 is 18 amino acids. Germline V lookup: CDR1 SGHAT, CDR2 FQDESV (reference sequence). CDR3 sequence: CASSLALLGRANTGELFF. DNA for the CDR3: TGTGCCAGCAGCTTAGCGCTGTTGGGAAGGGCGAACACCGGGGAGCTGTTTTTT.

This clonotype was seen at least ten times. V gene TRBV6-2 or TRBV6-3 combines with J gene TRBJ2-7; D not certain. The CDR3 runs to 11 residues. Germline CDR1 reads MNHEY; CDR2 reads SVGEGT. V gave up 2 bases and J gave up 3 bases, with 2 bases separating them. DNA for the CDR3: TGTGCCAGCAGTTACCTCTACGAGCAGTACTTC. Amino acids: CASSYLYEQYF.

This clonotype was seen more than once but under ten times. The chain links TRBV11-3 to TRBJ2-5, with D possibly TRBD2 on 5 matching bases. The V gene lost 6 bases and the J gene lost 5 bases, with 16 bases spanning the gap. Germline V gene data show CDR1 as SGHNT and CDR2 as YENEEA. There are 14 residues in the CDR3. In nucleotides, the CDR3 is TGTGCCAGCAGGCGGGTCCGGAACGGGGAGACCCAGTACTTC. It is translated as CASRRVRNGETQYF.

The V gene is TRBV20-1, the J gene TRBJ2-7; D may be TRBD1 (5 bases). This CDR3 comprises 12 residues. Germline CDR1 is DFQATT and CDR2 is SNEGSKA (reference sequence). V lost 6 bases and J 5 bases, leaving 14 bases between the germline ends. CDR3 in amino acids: CSATPGFDEQYF. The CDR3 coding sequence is TGCAGTGCCACTCCAGGGTTCGACGAGCAGTACTTC.

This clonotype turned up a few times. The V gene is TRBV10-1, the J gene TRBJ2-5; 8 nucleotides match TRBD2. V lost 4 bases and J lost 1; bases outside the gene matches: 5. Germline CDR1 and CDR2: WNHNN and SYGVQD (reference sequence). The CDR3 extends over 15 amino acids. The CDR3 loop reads CASSGKAGVQETQYF. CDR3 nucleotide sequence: TGCGCCAGCAGTGGAAAAGCGGGAGTCCAAGAGACCCAGTACTTC.

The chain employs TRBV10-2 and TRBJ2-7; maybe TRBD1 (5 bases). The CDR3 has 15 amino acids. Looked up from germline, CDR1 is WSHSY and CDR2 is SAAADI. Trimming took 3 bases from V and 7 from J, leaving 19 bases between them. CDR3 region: CASSEAQGQLKEQYF. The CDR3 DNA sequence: TGCGCCAGCAGTGAAGCTCAAGGACAACTGAAAGAGCAGTACTTC.

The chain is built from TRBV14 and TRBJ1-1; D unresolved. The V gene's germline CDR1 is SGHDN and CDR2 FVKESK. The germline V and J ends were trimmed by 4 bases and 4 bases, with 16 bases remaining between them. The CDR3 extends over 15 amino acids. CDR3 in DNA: TGTGCCAGCAGCCCTAGGAGTCTTTCAGGCACTGAAGCTTTCTTT. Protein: CASSPRSLSGTEAFF.

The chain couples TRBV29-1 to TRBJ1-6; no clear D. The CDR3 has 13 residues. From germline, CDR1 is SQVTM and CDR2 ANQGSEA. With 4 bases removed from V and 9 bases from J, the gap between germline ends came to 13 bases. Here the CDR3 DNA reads TGCAGCGTTGGCGGGGAAAGCGGTTCACCCCTCCACTTT. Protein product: CSVGGESGSPLHF.

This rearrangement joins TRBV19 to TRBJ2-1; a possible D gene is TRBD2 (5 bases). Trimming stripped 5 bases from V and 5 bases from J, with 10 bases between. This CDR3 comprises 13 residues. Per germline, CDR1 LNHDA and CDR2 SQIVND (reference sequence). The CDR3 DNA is TGTGCCAGTAGTCTAAGAGGGAACAATGAGCAGTTCTTC. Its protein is CASSLRGNNEQFF. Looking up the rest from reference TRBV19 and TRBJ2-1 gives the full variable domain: DGGITQSPKYLFRKEGQNVTLSCEQNLNHDAMYWYRQDPGQGLRLIYYSQIVNDFQKGDIAEGYSVSREKKESFPLTVTSAQKNPTAFYLCASSLRGNNEQFFGPGTRLTVL.

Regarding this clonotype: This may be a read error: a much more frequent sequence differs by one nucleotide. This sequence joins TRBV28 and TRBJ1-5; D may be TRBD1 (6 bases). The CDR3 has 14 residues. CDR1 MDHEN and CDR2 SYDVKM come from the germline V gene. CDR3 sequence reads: CASSLSGANLPQHF. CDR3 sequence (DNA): TGTGCCAGCAGCTTATCAGGGGCCAATCTGCCCCAGCATTTT.

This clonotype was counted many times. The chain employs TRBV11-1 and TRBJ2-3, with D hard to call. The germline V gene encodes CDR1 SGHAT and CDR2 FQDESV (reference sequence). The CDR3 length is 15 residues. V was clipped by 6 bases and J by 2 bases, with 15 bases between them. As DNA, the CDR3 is TGTGCCAGCAGGGCAGAGGACCAAATCACAGATACGCAGTATTTT. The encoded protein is CASRAEDQITDTQYF.

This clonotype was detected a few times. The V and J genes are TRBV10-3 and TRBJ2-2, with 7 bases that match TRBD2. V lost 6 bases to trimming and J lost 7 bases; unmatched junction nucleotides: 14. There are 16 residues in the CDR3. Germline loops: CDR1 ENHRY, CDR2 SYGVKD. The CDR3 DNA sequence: TGTGCCATCAGCCCTGACAAGACTAGCAGGGTCGGGGAGCTGTTTTTT. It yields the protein CAISPDKTSRVGELFF.

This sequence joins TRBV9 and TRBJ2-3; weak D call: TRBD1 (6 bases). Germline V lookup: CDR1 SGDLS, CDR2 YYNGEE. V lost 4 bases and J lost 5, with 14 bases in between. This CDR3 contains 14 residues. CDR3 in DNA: TGTGCCAGCAGCCCTGACAGGTTAGAAGATACGCAGTATTTT. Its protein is CASSPDRLEDTQYF.

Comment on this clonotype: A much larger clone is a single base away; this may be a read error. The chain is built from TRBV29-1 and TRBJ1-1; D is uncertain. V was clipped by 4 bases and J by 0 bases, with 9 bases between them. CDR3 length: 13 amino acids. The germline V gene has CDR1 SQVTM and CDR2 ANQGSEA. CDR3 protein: CSVVWRMNTEAFF. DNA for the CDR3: TGCAGCGTTGTCTGGCGGATGAACACTGAAGCTTTCTTT.

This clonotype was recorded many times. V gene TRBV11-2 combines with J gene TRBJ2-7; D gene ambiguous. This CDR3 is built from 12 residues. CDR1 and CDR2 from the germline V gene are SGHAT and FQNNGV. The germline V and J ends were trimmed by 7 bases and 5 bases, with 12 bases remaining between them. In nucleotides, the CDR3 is TGTGCCAGCATGGTCAGTGTGGACGAGCAGTACTTC. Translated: CASMVSVDEQYF. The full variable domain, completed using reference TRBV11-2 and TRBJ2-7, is EAGVAQSPRYKIIEKRQSVAFWCNPISGHATLYWYQQILGQGPKLLIQFQNNGVVDDSQLPKDRFSAERLKGVDSTLKIQPAKLEDSAVYLCASMVSVDEQYFGPGTRLTVT.

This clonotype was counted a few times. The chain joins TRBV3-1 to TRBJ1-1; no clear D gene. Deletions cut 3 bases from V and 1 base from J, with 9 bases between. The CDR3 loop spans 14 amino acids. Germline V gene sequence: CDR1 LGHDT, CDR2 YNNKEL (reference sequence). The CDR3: CASSHGPKNTEAFF. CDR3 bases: TGTGCCAGCAGCCACGGTCCTAAGAACACTGAAGCTTTCTTT.

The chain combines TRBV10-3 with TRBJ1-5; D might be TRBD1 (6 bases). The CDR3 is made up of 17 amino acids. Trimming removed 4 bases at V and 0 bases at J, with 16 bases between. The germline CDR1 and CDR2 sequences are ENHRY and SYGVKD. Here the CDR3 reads CAISAGGWGFSNQPQHF. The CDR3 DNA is TGTGCCATCAGTGCCGGGGGCTGGGGTTTTAGCAATCAGCCCCAGCATTTT.

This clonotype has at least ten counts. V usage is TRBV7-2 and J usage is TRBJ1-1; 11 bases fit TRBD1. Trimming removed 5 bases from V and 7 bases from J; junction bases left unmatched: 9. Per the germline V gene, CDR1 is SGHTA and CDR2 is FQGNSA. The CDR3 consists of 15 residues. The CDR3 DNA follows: TGTGCCAGCAGCCGACTGGACAGGGGGCTCGGTGAAGCTTTCTTT. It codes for CASSRLDRGLGEAFF.

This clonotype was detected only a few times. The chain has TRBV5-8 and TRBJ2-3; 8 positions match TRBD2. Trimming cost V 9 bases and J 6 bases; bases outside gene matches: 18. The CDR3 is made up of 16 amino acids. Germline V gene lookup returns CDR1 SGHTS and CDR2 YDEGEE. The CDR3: CANTRFRAGGLDTQYF. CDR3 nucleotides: TGTGCCAACACCAGGTTTCGGGCGGGAGGTTTGGATACGCAGTATTTT.

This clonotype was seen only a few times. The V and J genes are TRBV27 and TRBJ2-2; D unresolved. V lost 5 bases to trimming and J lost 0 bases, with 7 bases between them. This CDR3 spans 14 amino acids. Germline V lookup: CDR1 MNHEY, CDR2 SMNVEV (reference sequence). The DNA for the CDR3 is TGTGCCAGCAGTACAACCCCGAACACCGGGGAGCTGTTTTTT. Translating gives CASSTTPNTGELFF.

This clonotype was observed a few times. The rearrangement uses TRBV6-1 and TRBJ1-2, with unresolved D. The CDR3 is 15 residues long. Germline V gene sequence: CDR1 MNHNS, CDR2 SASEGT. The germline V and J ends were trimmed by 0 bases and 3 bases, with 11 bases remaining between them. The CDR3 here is CASSEALAPYYGYTF. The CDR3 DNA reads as TGTGCCAGCAGTGAAGCGCTCGCCCCCTACTATGGCTACACCTTC.

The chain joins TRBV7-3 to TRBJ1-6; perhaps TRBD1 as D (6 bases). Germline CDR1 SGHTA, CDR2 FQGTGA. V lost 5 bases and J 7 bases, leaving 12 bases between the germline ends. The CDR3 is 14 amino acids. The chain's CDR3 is CASSHGTQNSPLHF. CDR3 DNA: TGTGCCAGCAGCCACGGGACACAGAATTCACCCCTCCACTTT.

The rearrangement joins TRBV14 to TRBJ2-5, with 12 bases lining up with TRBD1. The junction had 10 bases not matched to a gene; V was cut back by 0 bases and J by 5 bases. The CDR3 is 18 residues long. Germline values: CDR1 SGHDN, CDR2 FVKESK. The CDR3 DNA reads TGTGCCAGCAGCCAAGATCTCCCGGGACAGGGGGCGCGGGAGACCCAGTACTTC. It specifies CASSQDLPGQGARETQYF.